The 8 T cell receptor beta chains below all came from one sample that was sequenced in a study of cytomegalovirus exposure and HLA in healthy donors. Primers for the PCR totalled 60 Vbeta and 13 Jbeta. Method: immunoSEQ multiplex PCR; TCRdb's copy keeps in-frame clones and lacks some. The data contain 100,000 to 150,000 clones, 74% of them singletons. The specimen sequenced was PBMCs. The receptors were gathered from a man aged 40-49 years in good health and CMV-seropositive.

This chain uses TRBV7-2 with TRBJ2-5; TRBD2 might be the D (6 bases). With 7 bases removed from V and 2 bases from J, the gap between germline ends came to 14 bases. This CDR3 region has 14 residues. Germline-derived CDR1 and CDR2 are SGHTA and FQGNSA. The CDR3 nucleotides read TGTGCCAGCACCCTGGGAGCGGGTCAAGAGACCCAGTACTTC. Translated, it gives CASTLGAGQETQYF.

The chain uses TRBV6-1 and TRBJ1-4; the D is unclear. The CDR3 consists of 15 residues. CDR1 is MNHNS, CDR2 SASEGT, per germline. V was trimmed by 6 bases and J by 2 bases, leaving 13 bases between them. CDR3 coding DNA: TGTGCCAGCAGGCCCTCCGAGTACACTAATGAAAAACTGTTTTTT. It encodes CASRPSEYTNEKLFF.

This chain connects TRBV20-1 to TRBJ1-2; D gene ambiguous. The CDR3 has 11 residues. Germline assignment: CDR1 DFQATT and CDR2 SNEGSKA (reference sequence). V gave up 3 bases and J gave up 6 bases, with 8 bases separating them. The CDR3 loop is CSARVVDGYTF. The DNA of the CDR3 is TGCAGTGCTAGGGTAGTGGATGGCTACACCTTC.

This clone was observed a handful of times. The V call is TRBV6-1, the J call TRBJ2-7; possible D gene TRBD2, 6 bases. Germline CDR1 and CDR2: MNHNS and SASEGT. Trimming removed 4 bases at V and 2 bases at J, with 12 bases between. The CDR3 runs 14 residues. CDR3 amino acids: CASSGWDSPYEQYF. As DNA, the CDR3 is TGTGCCAGCAGTGGCTGGGACTCCCCCTACGAGCAGTACTTC.

The chain employs TRBV7-8 and TRBJ1-5, with 7 bases that match TRBD1. J gave up 15 bases and V 0 bases, and 14 bases lay outside the gene matches. This CDR3 has 15 residues. Germline CDR1 is SGHVS and CDR2 is FQNEAQ. CDR3 in amino acids: CASSLATPNRGGWHF. The CDR3 coding sequence is TGTGCCAGCAGCTTAGCGACCCCGAACAGGGGAGGTTGGCATTTT.

This chain joins TRBV6-1 and TRBJ2-2, with TRBD2 matching 13 bases. The CDR3 extends over 16 amino acids. V lost 4 bases to trimming and J lost 4 bases; unmatched junction nucleotides: 3. Germline V gene lookup returns CDR1 MNHNS and CDR2 SASEGT. The chain's CDR3 is CASSGLAGGSTGELFF. The CDR3 DNA is TGTGCCAGCAGTGGACTAGCGGGGGGCTCCACCGGGGAGCTGTTTTTT.

This clone was seen just once. The gene calls are TRBV19 and TRBJ2-3; D is ambiguous. The V gene's germline CDR1 is LNHDA and CDR2 SQIVND (reference sequence). Trimming took off 4 bases at V and 2 bases at J, with 7 bases between the two ends. The CDR3 is 13 residues long. This chain's CDR3 is CASSSQITDTQYF. The CDR3 DNA reads TGTGCCAGTAGTAGTCAGATCACAGATACGCAGTATTTT.

The V gene is TRBV11-1, the J gene TRBJ2-1; 15 bases are a match to TRBD2. The CDR3 spans 16 residues. Germline trimming cut 0 bases from V and 9 bases from J; bases unmatched to any gene: 3. Germline V gives CDR1 SGHAT, CDR2 FQDESV (reference sequence). The CDR3 loop is CASSLAGLAGGSEQFF. DNA for the CDR3: TGTGCCAGCAGCTTAGCGGGACTAGCGGGGGGAAGTGAGCAGTTCTTC. The full variable domain, rest sourced from reference TRBV11-1 and TRBJ2-1, is EAEVAQSPRYKITEKSQAVAFWCDPISGHATLYWYRQILGQGPELLVQFQDESVVDDSQLPKDRFSAERLKGVDSTLKIQPAELGDSAMYLCASSLAGLAGGSEQFFGPGTRLTVL.